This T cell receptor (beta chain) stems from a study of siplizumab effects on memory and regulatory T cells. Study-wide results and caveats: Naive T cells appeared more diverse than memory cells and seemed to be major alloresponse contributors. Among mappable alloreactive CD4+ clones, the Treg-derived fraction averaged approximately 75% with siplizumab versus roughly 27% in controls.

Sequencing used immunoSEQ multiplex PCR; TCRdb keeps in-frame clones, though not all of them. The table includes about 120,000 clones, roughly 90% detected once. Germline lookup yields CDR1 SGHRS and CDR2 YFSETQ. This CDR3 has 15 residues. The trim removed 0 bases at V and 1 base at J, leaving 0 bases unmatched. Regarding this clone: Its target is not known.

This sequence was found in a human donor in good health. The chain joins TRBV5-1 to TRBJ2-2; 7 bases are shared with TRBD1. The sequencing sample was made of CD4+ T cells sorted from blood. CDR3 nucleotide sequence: TGCGCCAGCAGCTTGGGGACAGGGAACACCGGGGAGCTGTTTTTT. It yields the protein CASSLGTGNTGELFF.